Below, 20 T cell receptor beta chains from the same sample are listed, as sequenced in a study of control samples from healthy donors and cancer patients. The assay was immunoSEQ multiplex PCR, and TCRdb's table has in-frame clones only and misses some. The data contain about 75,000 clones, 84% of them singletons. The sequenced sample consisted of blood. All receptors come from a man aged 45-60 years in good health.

Here the CDR3 DNA reads TGTGCCAGTAGTCCTGGGACTAGCGGCCCTAAGGGGGTATACGAGCAGTACTTC. Protein: CASSPGTSGPKGVYEQYF. The chain combines TRBV19 with TRBJ2-7, with 11 bases identical to TRBD2. The length of the CDR3 is 18 residues. V dropped 5 bases and J dropped 4; count of bases not matched to a gene: 16. Germline CDR1 is LNHDA and CDR2 is SQIVND (reference sequence).

DNA for the CDR3: TGCGCCAGCAGTGAAGTCGCCTCCGACACCATATATTTT. This translates into CASSEVASDTIYF. The chain links TRBV10-2 to TRBJ1-3; D not certain. The length of the CDR3 is 13 residues. V lost 3 bases and J 8 bases, leaving 11 bases between the germline ends. Germline CDR1 WSHSY, CDR2 SAAADI.

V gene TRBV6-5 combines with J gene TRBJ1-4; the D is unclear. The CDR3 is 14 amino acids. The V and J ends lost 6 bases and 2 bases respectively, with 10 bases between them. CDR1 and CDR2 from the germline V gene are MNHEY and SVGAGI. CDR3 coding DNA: TGTGCCAGCAGGTCCGGGTCTACTAATGAAAAACTGTTTTTT. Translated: CASRSGSTNEKLFF.

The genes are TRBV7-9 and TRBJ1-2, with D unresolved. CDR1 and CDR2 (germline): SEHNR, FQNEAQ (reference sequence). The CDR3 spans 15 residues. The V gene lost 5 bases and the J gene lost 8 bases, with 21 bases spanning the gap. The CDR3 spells CASSPVRTSEGGYTF. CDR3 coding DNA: TGTGCCAGCAGCCCAGTGCGGACCTCCGAGGGCGGCTACACCTTC.

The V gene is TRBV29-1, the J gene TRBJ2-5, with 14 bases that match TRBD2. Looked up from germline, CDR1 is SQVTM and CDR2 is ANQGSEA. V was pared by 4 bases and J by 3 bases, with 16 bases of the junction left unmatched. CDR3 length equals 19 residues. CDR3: CSVVPRTSGRWGPKETQYF. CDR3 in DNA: TGCAGCGTTGTTCCAAGGACTAGCGGGAGGTGGGGGCCTAAAGAGACCCAGTACTTC.

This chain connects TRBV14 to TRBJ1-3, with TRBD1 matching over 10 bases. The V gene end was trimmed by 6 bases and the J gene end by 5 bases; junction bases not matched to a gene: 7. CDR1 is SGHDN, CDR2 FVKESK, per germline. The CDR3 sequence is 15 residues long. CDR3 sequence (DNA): TGTGCCAGCAGGCCGACAGGGGGCTTGAGAAACACCATATATTTT. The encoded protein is CASRPTGGLRNTIYF.

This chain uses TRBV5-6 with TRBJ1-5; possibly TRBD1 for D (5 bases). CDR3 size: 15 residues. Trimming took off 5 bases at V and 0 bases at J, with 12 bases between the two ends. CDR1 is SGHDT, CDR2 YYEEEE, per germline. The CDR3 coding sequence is TGTGCCAGCAGTTCGCAGGGAAATAGCAATCAGCCCCAGCATTTT. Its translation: CASSSQGNSNQPQHF.

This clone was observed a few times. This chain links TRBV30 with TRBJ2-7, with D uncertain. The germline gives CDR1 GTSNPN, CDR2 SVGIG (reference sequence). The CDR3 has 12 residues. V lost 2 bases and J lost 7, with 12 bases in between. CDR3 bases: TGTGCCTGGAGTCTCCCCCCTCGGGAGCAGTACTTC. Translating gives CAWSLPPREQYF.

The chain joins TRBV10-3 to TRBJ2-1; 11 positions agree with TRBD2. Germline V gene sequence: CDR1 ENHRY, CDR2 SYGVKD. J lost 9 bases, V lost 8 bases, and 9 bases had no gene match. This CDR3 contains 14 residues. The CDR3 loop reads CAILTSGVEGEQFF. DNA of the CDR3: TGTGCCATCTTGACTAGCGGGGTAGAGGGTGAGCAGTTCTTC.

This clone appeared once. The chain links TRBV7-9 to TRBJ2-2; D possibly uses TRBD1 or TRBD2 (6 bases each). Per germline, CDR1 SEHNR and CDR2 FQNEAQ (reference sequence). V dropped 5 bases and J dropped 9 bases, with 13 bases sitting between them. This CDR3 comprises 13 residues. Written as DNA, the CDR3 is TGTGCCAGCAGCAAGAGGGGGGCCCGGGAGCTGTTTTTT. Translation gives CASSKRGARELFF.

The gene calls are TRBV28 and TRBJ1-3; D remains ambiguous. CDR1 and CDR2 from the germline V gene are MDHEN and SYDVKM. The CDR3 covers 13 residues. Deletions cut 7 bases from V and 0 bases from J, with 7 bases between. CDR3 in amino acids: CASNEGSGNTIYF. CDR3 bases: TGTGCCAGCAATGAGGGCTCTGGAAACACCATATATTTT.

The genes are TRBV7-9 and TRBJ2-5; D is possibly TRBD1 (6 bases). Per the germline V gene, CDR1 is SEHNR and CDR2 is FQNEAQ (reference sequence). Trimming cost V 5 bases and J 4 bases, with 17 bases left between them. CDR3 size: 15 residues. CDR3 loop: CASSTHRVLGETQYF. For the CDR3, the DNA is TGTGCCAGCAGCACCCACAGGGTGTTAGGAGAGACCCAGTACTTC. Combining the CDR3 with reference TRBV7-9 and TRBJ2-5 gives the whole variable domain DTGVSQNPRHKITKRGQNVTFRCDPISEHNRLYWYRQTLGQGPEFLTYFQNEAQLEKSRLLSDRFSAERPKGSFSTLEIQRTEQGDSAMYLCASSTHRVLGETQYFGPGTRLLVL.

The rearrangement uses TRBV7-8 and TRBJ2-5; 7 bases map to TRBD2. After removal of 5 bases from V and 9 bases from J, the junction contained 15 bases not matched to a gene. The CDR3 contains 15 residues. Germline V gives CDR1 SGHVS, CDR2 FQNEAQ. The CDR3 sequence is CASSRAGLARVPQYF. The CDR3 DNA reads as TGTGCCAGCAGCCGAGCGGGGCTAGCGAGAGTCCCCCAGTACTTC.

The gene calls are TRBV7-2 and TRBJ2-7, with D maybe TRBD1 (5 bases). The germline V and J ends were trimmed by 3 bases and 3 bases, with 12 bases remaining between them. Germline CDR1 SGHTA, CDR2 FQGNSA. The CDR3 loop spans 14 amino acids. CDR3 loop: CASSFRGNNYEQYF. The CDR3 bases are TGTGCCAGCAGCTTTAGGGGAAATAACTACGAGCAGTACTTC.

The CDR3 sequence is CSVHSSGNTIYF. The CDR3 DNA reads as TGCAGCGTTCATAGCTCTGGAAACACCATATATTTT. This chain connects TRBV29-1 to TRBJ1-3; D unresolved. Germline V gene sequence: CDR1 SQVTM, CDR2 ANQGSEA. V dropped 5 bases and J dropped 0 bases, with 5 bases sitting between them. This CDR3 region has 12 residues.

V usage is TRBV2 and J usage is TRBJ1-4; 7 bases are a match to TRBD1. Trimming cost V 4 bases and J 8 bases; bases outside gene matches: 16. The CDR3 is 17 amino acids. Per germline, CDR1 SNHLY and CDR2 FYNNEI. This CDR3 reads CASSVEGGGGFGEKLFF. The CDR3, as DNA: TGTGCCAGCAGTGTCGAGGGAGGGGGCGGATTTGGGGAAAAACTGTTTTTT.

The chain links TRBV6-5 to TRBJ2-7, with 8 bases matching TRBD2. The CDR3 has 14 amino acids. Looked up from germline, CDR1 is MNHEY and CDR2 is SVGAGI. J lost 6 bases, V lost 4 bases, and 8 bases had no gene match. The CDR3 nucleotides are TGTGCCAGCAGTTTGAGCGGGAGCGGCTCCGAGCAGTACTTC. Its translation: CASSLSGSGSEQYF.

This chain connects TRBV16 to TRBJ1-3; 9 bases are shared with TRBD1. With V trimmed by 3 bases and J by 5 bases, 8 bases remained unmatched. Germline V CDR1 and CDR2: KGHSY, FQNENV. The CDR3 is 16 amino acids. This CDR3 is CASSHTGTGNRNTIYF. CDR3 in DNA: TGTGCCAGCAGCCATACCGGGACAGGGAACCGAAACACCATATATTTT.

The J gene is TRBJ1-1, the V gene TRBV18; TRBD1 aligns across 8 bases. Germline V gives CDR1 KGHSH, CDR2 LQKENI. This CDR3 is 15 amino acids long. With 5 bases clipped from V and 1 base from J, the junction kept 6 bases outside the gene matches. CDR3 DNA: TGTGCCAGCTCAACGAGACAGGGGCGGAACACTGAAGCTTTCTTT. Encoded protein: CASSTRQGRNTEAFF. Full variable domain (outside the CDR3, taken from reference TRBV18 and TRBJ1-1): NAGVMQNPRHLVRRRGQEARLRCSPMKGHSHVYWYRQLPEEGLKFMVYLQKENIIDESGMPKERFSAEFPKEGPSILRIQQVVRGDSAAYFCASSTRQGRNTEAFFGQGTRLTVV.

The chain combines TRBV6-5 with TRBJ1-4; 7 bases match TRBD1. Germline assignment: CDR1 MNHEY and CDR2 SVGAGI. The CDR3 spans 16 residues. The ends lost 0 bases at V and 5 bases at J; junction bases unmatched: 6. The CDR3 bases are TGTGCCAGCAGTTACTCAGGGACAGCGATAAATGAAAAACTGTTTTTT. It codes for CASSYSGTAINEKLFF.